Following are 20 T cell receptor beta chains from one sample sequenced in a study of blood T cell repertoires in COVID-19. Data came from immunoSEQ multiplex PCR; TCRdb stores just in-frame clones and leaves some out. Among about 150,000 clones listed, just under 85% were seen once. Sequences were obtained from peripheral blood. The source is a woman aged 55-69 years with acute or convalescent COVID-19.

The chain combines TRBV5-6 with TRBJ2-2; 8 bases map to TRBD2. Germline V gene data show CDR1 as SGHDT and CDR2 as YYEEEE. The V segment lost 3 bases and the J segment 5 bases; nucleotides outside the gene matches: 6. The CDR3 covers 15 residues. The CDR3 bases are TGTGCCAGCAGCTCGGGGGGGCCGTGGACCGGGGAGCTGTTTTTT. Its translation is CASSSGGPWTGELFF.

This chain connects TRBV19 to TRBJ1-2; weak D call: TRBD1 (5 bases). The V end was cut by 2 bases, the J end by 7 bases, with 11 bases between. This CDR3 has 13 residues. The germline V gene encodes CDR1 LNHDA and CDR2 SQIVND (reference sequence). CDR3 protein: CASSISGSVGYTF. Written as DNA, the CDR3 is TGTGCCAGTAGTATATCAGGGTCGGTTGGCTACACCTTC.

This chain uses TRBV30 with TRBJ1-4; 11 bases match TRBD1. The V segment lost 2 bases and the J segment 6 bases; nucleotides outside the gene matches: 5. Germline CDR1 is GTSNPN and CDR2 is SVGIG (reference sequence). This CDR3 is 15 amino acids long. CDR3 sequence (DNA): TGTGCCTGGAGTCCCCCGGGACAGGGGGATGAAAAACTGTTTTTT. Its translation is CAWSPPGQGDEKLFF.

The chain joins TRBV6-6 to TRBJ1-2; D call uncertain. The V end was cut by 6 bases, the J end by 3 bases, with 5 bases between. CDR1 and CDR2 (germline): MNHNY, SVGAGI (reference sequence). This CDR3 contains 11 residues. CDR3 sequence reads: CASSPDYGYTF. The CDR3 coding sequence is TGTGCCAGCAGCCCTGACTATGGCTACACCTTC.

This sequence joins TRBV7-8 and TRBJ1-4, with 8 bases matching TRBD1. Germline loops: CDR1 SGHVS, CDR2 FQNEAQ. This CDR3 has 15 amino acids. Trimming cost V 6 bases and J 8 bases; bases outside gene matches: 11. The CDR3 coding sequence is TGTGCCAGCAGTCGGACGAGTTACAGGGGGGAAAAACTGTTTTTT. Translation gives CASSRTSYRGEKLFF.

This clone was picked up a small number of times. The V gene is TRBV7-3, the J gene TRBJ1-2; 9 nucleotides match TRBD1. The trim removed 0 bases at V and 8 bases at J, leaving 4 bases unmatched. Looked up from germline, CDR1 is SGHTA and CDR2 is FQGTGA. The CDR3 is 14 amino acids. The CDR3 DNA sequence: TGTGCCAGCAGCTTAACCCGACAGGGGGTAGGCTACACCTTC. Encoded protein: CASSLTRQGVGYTF.

The chain's CDR3 is CASREGLRANTEAFF. As DNA, the CDR3 is TGTGCCAGCAGGGAGGGGCTTAGAGCGAACACTGAAGCTTTCTTT. This rearrangement joins TRBV6-5 to TRBJ1-1; possibly TRBD1 for D (5 bases). Germline V lookup: CDR1 MNHEY, CDR2 SVGAGI. The CDR3 sequence is 15 residues long. Trimming removed 6 bases at V and 1 base at J, with 15 bases between.

The genes are TRBV18 and TRBJ1-1; D remains ambiguous. Germline V lookup: CDR1 KGHSH, CDR2 LQKENI. Trimming took off 3 bases at V and 5 bases at J, with 13 bases between the two ends. The CDR3 contains 14 residues. CDR3 in amino acids: CASSPSSAATEAFF. The CDR3 DNA reads TGTGCCAGCTCACCCAGTTCCGCAGCGACTGAAGCTTTCTTT.

The rearrangement uses TRBV10-2 and TRBJ2-1; D is perhaps TRBD2 (5 bases). The germline V and J ends were trimmed by 6 bases and 2 bases, with 32 bases remaining between them. This CDR3 is built from 21 residues. Germline V gives CDR1 WSHSY, CDR2 SAAADI. CDR3 nucleotides: TGCGCCAGCAGCTCCCTGAGCGTATGGAGGAGACGGGCGGCAACCTACAATGAGCAGTTCTTC. It is translated as CASSSLSVWRRRAATYNEQFF.

The V and J genes are TRBV20-1 and TRBJ2-7, with D perhaps matching TRBD1 (5 bases). The CDR3 spans 11 residues. Germline CDR1 is DFQATT and CDR2 is SNEGSKA (reference sequence). V lost 5 bases to trimming and J lost 4 bases, with 9 bases between them. CDR3: CSALKGYEQYF. The CDR3, as DNA: TGCAGTGCTCTTAAGGGGTACGAGCAGTACTTC.

The genes are TRBV5-1 and TRBJ2-2; TRBD2 agrees at 9 bases. Germline V lookup: CDR1 SGHRS, CDR2 YFSETQ. This CDR3 is built from 16 residues. The V segment lost 4 bases and the J segment 7 bases; nucleotides outside the gene matches: 11. The CDR3, as DNA: TGCGCCAGCAGCCCGTTGGCGGGGGGGCAAATCGGGGAGCTGTTTTTT. It specifies CASSPLAGGQIGELFF. Full variable domain (remainder filled in from reference TRBV5-1 and TRBJ2-2): KAGVTQTPRYLIKTRGQQVTLSCSPISGHRSVSWYQQTPGQGLQFLFEYFSETQRNKGNFPGRFSGRQFSNSRSEMNVSTLELGDSALYLCASSPLAGGQIGELFFGEGSRLTVL.

V gene TRBV5-4 combines with J gene TRBJ2-1; D uncertain. The germline V and J ends were trimmed by 0 bases and 0 bases, with 7 bases remaining between them. Germline assignment: CDR1 SGHNT and CDR2 YYREEE (reference sequence). This CDR3 has 15 amino acids. The CDR3 is CASSLGLSSYNEQFF. The CDR3 DNA reads TGTGCCAGCAGCTTGGGACTTAGCTCCTACAATGAGCAGTTCTTC.

The chain couples TRBV18 to TRBJ2-7; D is unclear. From germline, CDR1 is KGHSH and CDR2 LQKENI. Trimming left V 3 bases short and J 5 bases short, with 14 bases between. The CDR3 is made up of 14 amino acids. The CDR3 DNA reads as TGTGCCAGCTCACCTTTTGTCCTAAGTGACGAGCAGTACTTC. Translated, it gives CASSPFVLSDEQYF.

V usage is TRBV15 and J usage is TRBJ1-5; 8 bases fit TRBD1. Trimming at V came to 1 base and at J to 3 bases, leaving 2 bases not matched to a gene. CDR1 and CDR2 (germline): LNHNV, YYDKDF (reference sequence). CDR3 length: 15 residues. The CDR3 loop reads CATSRGTGINQPQHF. The CDR3 bases are TGTGCCACCAGCAGAGGGACAGGGATCAATCAGCCCCAGCATTTT.

The chain recombines TRBV6-5 with TRBJ2-7; 7 bases agree with TRBD2. Per the germline V gene, CDR1 is MNHEY and CDR2 is SVGAGI. This CDR3 comprises 13 residues. V was pared by 8 bases and J by 4 bases, with 8 bases of the junction left unmatched. This chain's CDR3 is CASGTSSGYEQYV. The CDR3 DNA reads TGTGCCAGCGGAACTAGTAGCGGGTACGAGCAGTACGTC.

The chain is built from TRBV6-5 and TRBJ2-2; 9 bases agree with TRBD2. Germline-derived CDR1 and CDR2 are MNHEY and SVGAGI. The junction had 5 bases not matched to a gene; V was cut back by 5 bases and J by 4 bases. The CDR3 loop spans 15 amino acids. CDR3 sequence (DNA): TGTGCCAGCAGTATGGCGGGGGGGGGCACCGGGGAGCTGTTTTTT. As protein: CASSMAGGGTGELFF.

The V and J genes are TRBV5-1 and TRBJ2-1; TRBD2 matches at 9 bases. The CDR3 extends over 15 amino acids. In germline, CDR1 is SGHRS, CDR2 YFSETQ. Germline trimming cut 7 bases from V and 5 bases from J; bases unmatched to any gene: 10. CDR3 sequence: CASRKRASGDNEQFF. In nucleotides, the CDR3 is TGCGCCAGCCGTAAGAGAGCTAGCGGGGACAATGAGCAGTTCTTC.

This chain uses TRBV6-5 with TRBJ2-3; 8 positions match TRBD1. The junction had 5 bases not matched to a gene; V was cut back by 6 bases and J by 3 bases. The CDR3 length is 14 residues. The germline CDR1 and CDR2 sequences are MNHEY and SVGAGI. The CDR3 nucleotides are TGTGCCAGCAGCCCGGACAGGGCTACAGATACGCAGTATTTT. This encodes CASSPDRATDTQYF.

Remarks on this clone: The same CDR3 also results from other DNA sequences found in this sample. The V call is TRBV2, the J call TRBJ1-5; D gene unclear. The ends were cut back, 2 bases at V and 0 bases at J, with 5 bases in the middle. The V gene's germline CDR1 is SNHLY and CDR2 FYNNEI. The CDR3 sequence is 14 residues long. CDR3 sequence: CASSESSSNQPQHF. CDR3 nucleotides: TGTGCCAGCAGTGAAAGTAGTAGCAATCAGCCCCAGCATTTT.

This chain connects TRBV5-4 to TRBJ1-1, with a tentative D call TRBD1 (5 bases). V lost 0 bases, J lost 2 bases, and 17 bases lay in between. Germline V gives CDR1 SGHNT, CDR2 YYREEE (reference sequence). This CDR3 comprises 17 residues. This CDR3 is CASSLAKMGRANTEAFF. The CDR3 nucleotides read TGTGCCAGCAGCTTGGCCAAAATGGGGCGAGCTAACACTGAAGCTTTCTTT.